A single sample gave rise to the 8 T cell receptor beta chains below, sequenced in a study of PD-1 blockade in mismatch repair-deficient tumors. Some clones are missing from TCRdb's copy, which holds only in-frame ones; the method was immunoSEQ multiplex PCR. The sample carries around 38,000 clones, more than 75% recorded once. The source material was peripheral blood, sampled 4 weeks after starting pembrolizumab. The receptors were sampled from an adult with mismatch repair-deficient cancer.

V and J are TRBV30 and TRBJ1-1; D not certain. Germline CDR1 GTSNPN, CDR2 SVGIG (reference sequence). This CDR3 is built from 13 residues. V was cut by 1 base and J by 4 bases, with 10 bases left in between. The CDR3 coding sequence is TGTGCCTGGAGTGGTGGGAGGCCCACTGAAGCTTTCTTT. Encoded protein: CAWSGGRPTEAFF. The whole variable domain, remainder taken from reference TRBV30 and TRBJ1-1, is SQTIHQWPATLVQPVGSPLSLECTVEGTSNPNLYWYRQAAGRGLQLLFYSVGIGQISSEVPQNLSASRPQDRQFILSSKKLLLSDSGFYLCAWSGGRPTEAFFGQGTRLTVV.

The genes are TRBV2 and TRBJ1-5; D gene ambiguous. In germline, CDR1 is SNHLY, CDR2 FYNNEI. This CDR3 has 15 amino acids. V was pared by 4 bases and J by 0 bases, with 10 bases between. The CDR3, as DNA: TGTGCCAGCAGTGTAGGCCATTATAGCAATCAGCCCCAGCATTTT. It is translated as CASSVGHYSNQPQHF.

This chain links TRBV19 with TRBJ2-7; 11 nucleotides agree with TRBD2. CDR1 is LNHDA, CDR2 SQIVND, per germline (reference sequence). J gave up 3 bases and V 3 bases, and 7 bases lay outside the gene matches. This CDR3 contains 16 residues. This chain's CDR3 is CASSILLAGGIYEQYF. The CDR3 nucleotides read TGTGCCAGTAGTATTCTCCTAGCGGGAGGAATCTACGAGCAGTACTTC.

The chain recombines TRBV10-2 with TRBJ2-6; 8 bases align to TRBD2. Germline V gene lookup returns CDR1 WSHSY and CDR2 SAAADI. J lost 4 bases, V lost 8 bases, and 4 bases had no gene match. CDR3 length: 14 amino acids. CDR3 bases: TGCGCCAGCGCGGGGGGAGCCGGGGCCAACGTCCTGACTTTC. It codes for CASAGGAGANVLTF.

The chain links TRBV9 to TRBJ1-3; no reliable D call. V lost 4 bases and J 0 bases, leaving 8 bases between the germline ends. The CDR3 extends over 14 amino acids. Germline lookup yields CDR1 SGDLS and CDR2 YYNGEE. The CDR3 DNA sequence: TGTGCCAGCAGCATATGGGACTCTGGAAACACCATATATTTT. It translates to CASSIWDSGNTIYF.

This chain links TRBV4-2 with TRBJ2-7; TRBD2 matches 8 bases. The length of the CDR3 is 16 residues. The germline V gene has CDR1 LGHNA and CDR2 YNFKEQ. Losses at the gene ends were 1 base for V and 3 bases for J; bases not matched to a gene: 8. The CDR3 region has the DNA TGTGCCAGCAGCCAAGGAGTTTCACTAGCGGTCTACGAGCAGTACTTC. It yields the protein CASSQGVSLAVYEQYF.

The chain recombines TRBV11-3 with TRBJ2-5; 7 bases map to TRBD1. V lost 1 base, J lost 3 bases, and 2 bases stayed unmatched. Germline loops: CDR1 SGHNT, CDR2 YENEEA. This CDR3 has 14 residues. This CDR3 reads CASSLGQGEETQYF. The DNA for the CDR3 is TGTGCCAGCAGCTTAGGACAGGGTGAAGAGACCCAGTACTTC.

The rearrangement uses TRBV6-1 and TRBJ2-7, with D perhaps matching TRBD1 (5 bases). Trimming cost V 6 bases and J 5 bases, with 11 bases left between them. Germline loops: CDR1 MNHNS, CDR2 SASEGT. CDR3 size: 12 residues. The CDR3 DNA is TGTGCCAGCAGCCCCGACAGCCACGAGCAGTACTTC. Its translation: CASSPDSHEQYF.